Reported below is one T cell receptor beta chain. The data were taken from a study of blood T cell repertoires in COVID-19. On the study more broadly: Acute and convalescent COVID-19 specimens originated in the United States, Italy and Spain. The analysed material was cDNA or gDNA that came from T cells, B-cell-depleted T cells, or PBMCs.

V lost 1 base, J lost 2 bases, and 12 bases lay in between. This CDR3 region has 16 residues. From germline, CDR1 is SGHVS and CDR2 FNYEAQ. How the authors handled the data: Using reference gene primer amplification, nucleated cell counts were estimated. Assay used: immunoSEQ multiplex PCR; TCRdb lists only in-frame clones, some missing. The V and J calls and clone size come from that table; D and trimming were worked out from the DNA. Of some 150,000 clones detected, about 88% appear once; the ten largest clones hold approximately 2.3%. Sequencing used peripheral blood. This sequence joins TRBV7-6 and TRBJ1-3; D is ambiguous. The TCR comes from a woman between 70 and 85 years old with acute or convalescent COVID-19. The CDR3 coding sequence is TGTGCCAGCAGCTTAGTTGGGCATTTTCCTGGAAACACCATATATTTT. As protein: CASSLVGHFPGNTIYF.